This T cell receptor (beta chain) was identified in a study of T cell responses to AZD1222 COVID-19 vaccine listed by TCRdb under 2021. About the study as a whole: AZD1222 recipients given second doses at about 4 weeks or at about 12 weeks were pooled, since spike-specific TCR depth and breadth were not found to differ between the two schedules. A total of 230 to 250 trial participants underwent TCR sequencing, of whom 207 had received two doses of AZD1222 and roughly 26 had received two doses of the MenACWY control vaccine. Trial participants were enrolled by age into subgroups of 18-55, 56-69 and 70-plus years, and around 140, 26 and 57 TCR-sequenced participants, respectively, were included in these subgroups. What the work shows at the level of the full study, not this receptor alone: Reportedly, almost half of the unique spike-specific TCRs recognized epitopes lying outside the regions that are mutated in the B.1.351 and B.1.1.7 variants. After two AZD1222 doses, both the breadth and the depth of spike-specific TCRs were significantly higher than at day 0 and than in MenACWY recipients. In the small 56-69-year group, the increase in depth fell short of significance, most likely because of low power. Most participants were white British and females outnumbered males, and the authors suggested that clonal diversity may have been underestimated. Conclusions about previously exposed vaccinees were limited because only six AZD1222 recipients were SARS-CoV-2 seropositive at baseline. No day 14 peak-response samples were available, so repertoires were characterized only after the peak T cell response. Vaccine-associated CD4 TCRs spanned the whole spike protein, with dominant responses in regions 160-218 and 743-854.

The CDR3 regions of human TCRbeta chains were analyzed by immunosequencing. Processing in the source paper ran as follows. TCRs in the repertoires were matched against a reference library of SARS-CoV-2-specific TCRs that had been generated with the MIRA antigen-specificity platform. Breadth was defined as the fraction of unique TCRs that were SARS-CoV-2-associated. Depth was defined as the fraction of total T cells that were SARS-CoV-2-associated. Using the MIRA data, each spike-specific TCR was assigned both to the spike region to which the TCR was reactive and to a CD4 or CD8 class. Log10-transformed breadth and depth values were compared by one-way ANOVA with Sidak's multiple comparisons tests. Drawn from immuneACCESS, this table holds only the in-frame rearrangements with V and J called that TCRdb kept. Clones are partly lost; checked studies trace under half to an unresolved V gene and leave the rest unexplained. V and J calls and clone size follow that table, whereas D and trimming were derived from the DNA. Within this sample are 74,000 or so clones, with 70% to 90% of them counted one time only. 10% to 15% of the sample is in the top ten clones.

The CDR3 has 16 amino acids, counting the end cysteine and phenylalanine. The only DNA kept is the CDR3, 48 bases in frame from the first base. V lost 4 bases and J lost 4 bases; the stretch between them is 17 bases long. The CDR1 and CDR2 encoded by the germline V gene (reference sequence) are SGHNT and YYREEE. Regarding this clone: It lacks a known antigen. No base quality values were provided; no much bigger clone lies one nucleotide off.

In the paper's terms, the time point label means: baseline before first vaccination. Vaccinee samples were obtained from the UK trials COV001 and COV002, which included a single-blind randomized controlled phase 2/3 trial of AZD1222 (ChAdOx1 nCoV-19) in healthy adults. For TCRbeta chain sequencing, PBMC samples from trial participants were taken at day 0 and at day 28 after the second dose. Recombination connected TRBV5-4 to TRBJ2-2, with the D gene not clear enough to name. The sequences come from peripheral blood, collected on day 0 of AZD1222 vaccination. The TCR was taken from an adult in good health. The CDR3 region: CASSVDARPGTGELFF. The bases read TGTGCCAGCAGCGTGGACGCACGCCCGGGCACCGGGGAGCTGTTTTTT. The full variable domain, completed from the reference TRBV5-4 and TRBJ2-2 proteins outside the CDR3, reads ETGVTQSPTHLIKTRGQQVTLRCSSQSGHNTVSWYQQALGQGPQFIFQYYREEENGRGNFPPRFSGLQFPNYSSELNVNALELDDSALYLCASSVDARPGTGELFFGEGSRLTVL.